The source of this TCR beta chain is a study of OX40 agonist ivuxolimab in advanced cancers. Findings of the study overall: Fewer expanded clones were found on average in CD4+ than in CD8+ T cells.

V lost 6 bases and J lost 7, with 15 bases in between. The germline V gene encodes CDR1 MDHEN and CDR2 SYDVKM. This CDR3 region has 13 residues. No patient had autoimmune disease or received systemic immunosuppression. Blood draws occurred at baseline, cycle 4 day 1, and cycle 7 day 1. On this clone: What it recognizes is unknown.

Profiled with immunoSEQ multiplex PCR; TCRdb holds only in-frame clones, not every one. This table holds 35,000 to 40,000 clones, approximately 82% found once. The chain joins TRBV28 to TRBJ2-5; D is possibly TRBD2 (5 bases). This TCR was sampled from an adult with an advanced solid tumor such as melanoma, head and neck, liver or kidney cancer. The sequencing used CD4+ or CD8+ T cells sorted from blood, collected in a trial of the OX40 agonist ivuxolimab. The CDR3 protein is CASSYGVKRTQYF. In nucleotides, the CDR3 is TGTGCCAGCAGCTACGGGGTTAAGAGGACCCAGTACTTC.